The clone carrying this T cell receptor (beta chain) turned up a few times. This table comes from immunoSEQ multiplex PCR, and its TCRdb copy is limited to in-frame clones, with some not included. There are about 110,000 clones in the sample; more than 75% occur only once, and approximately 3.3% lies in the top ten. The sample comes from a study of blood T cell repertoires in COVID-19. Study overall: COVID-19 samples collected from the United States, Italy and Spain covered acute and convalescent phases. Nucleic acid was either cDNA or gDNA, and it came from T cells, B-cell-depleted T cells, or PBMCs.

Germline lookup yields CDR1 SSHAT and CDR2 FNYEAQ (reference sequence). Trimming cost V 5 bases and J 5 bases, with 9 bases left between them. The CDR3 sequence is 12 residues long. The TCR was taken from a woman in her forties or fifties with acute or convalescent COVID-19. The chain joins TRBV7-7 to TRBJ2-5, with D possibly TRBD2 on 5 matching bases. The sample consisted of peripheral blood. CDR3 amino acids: CASSPDSETQYF. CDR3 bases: TGTGCCAGCAGCCCGGACTCTGAGACCCAGTACTTC.